This passage covers 24 T cell receptor beta chains from one sample sequenced in a study of CD8 T cells in Susac syndrome. After extraction with the RNeasy kit, roughly 0.45 to 1 ug of the RNA was reverse transcribed using random hexamers. TCRdb re-derived calls from the immunoSEQ multiplex PCR reads in MiXCR, one entry per CDR3 protein. The table lists approximately 49,000 distinct CDR3 sequences, 95% of them singletons. The sample taken for sequencing was CD8+ T cells from PBMCs. These receptors were taken from a human donor with Susac syndrome.

The rearrangement uses TRBV7-6 and TRBJ2-7; a weak D match, TRBD2 (6 bases). Germline lookup yields CDR1 SGHVS and CDR2 FNYEAQ. The CDR3 is 14 amino acids. The ends were cut back, 0 bases at V and 2 bases at J, with 8 bases in the middle. The CDR3 protein is CASSLAGEAYEQYF. In DNA form, the CDR3 reads TGTGCCAGCAGCTTAGCCGGGGAGGCCTACGAGCAGTACTTC.

The chain is built from TRBV9 and TRBJ2-2; D is uncertain. Per germline, CDR1 SGDLS and CDR2 YYNGEE. Trimming removed 2 bases at V and 5 bases at J, with 7 bases between. The CDR3 extends over 13 amino acids. The CDR3 is CASSVMSTGELFF. The CDR3 bases are TGTGCCAGCAGCGTCATGAGTACCGGGGAGCTGTTTTTT.

The genes are TRBV7-9 and TRBJ1-1; 9 bases map to TRBD1. The CDR3 runs 15 residues. CDR1 and CDR2 from the germline V gene are SEHNR and FQNEAQ (reference sequence). Germline trimming cut 5 bases from V and 1 base from J; bases unmatched to any gene: 5. CDR3 sequence: CASSPPGQGNTEAFF. The CDR3 DNA reads TGTGCCAGCAGCCCCCCGGGACAGGGGAACACTGAAGCTTTCTTT. Based on the CDR3 plus reference TRBV7-9 and TRBJ1-1, the full variable domain is DTGVSQNPRHKITKRGQNVTFRCDPISEHNRLYWYRQTLGQGPEFLTYFQNEAQLEKSRLLSDRFSAERPKGSFSTLEIQRTEQGDSAMYLCASSPPGQGNTEAFFGQGTRLTVV.

The chain carries TRBV9 and TRBJ1-1; TRBD1 is a possible D gene (5 bases). Per germline, CDR1 SGDLS and CDR2 YYNGEE. V dropped 7 bases and J dropped 3 bases, with 13 bases sitting between them. The CDR3 is 13 amino acids. CDR3 residues: CASGGVTDTEAFF. CDR3 sequence (DNA): TGTGCCAGCGGGGGGGTAACCGACACTGAAGCTTTCTTT.

The V call is TRBV19, the J call TRBJ2-3; D is undetermined. Trimming removed 10 bases at V and 0 bases at J, with 5 bases between. This CDR3 region has 11 residues. CDR1 is LNHDA, CDR2 SQIVND, per germline (reference sequence). The CDR3 sequence is CATTSTDTQYF. The CDR3 DNA is TGTGCCACCACTAGCACAGATACGCAGTATTTT.

This chain joins TRBV29-1 and TRBJ2-1; D perhaps matches TRBD1 (6 bases). From germline, CDR1 is SQVTM and CDR2 ANQGSEA. The CDR3 extends over 14 amino acids. Trimming took 4 bases from V and 6 from J, leaving 16 bases between them. CDR3 residues: CSVASDSHPNEQFF. The CDR3 DNA is TGCAGCGTTGCCTCGGACAGTCATCCCAATGAGCAGTTCTTC.

This clonotype showed up just once. The chain links TRBV29-1 to TRBJ1-1; a possible D gene is TRBD1 (6 bases). The CDR3 is 14 residues long. Trimming left V 3 bases short and J 6 bases short, with 17 bases between. Germline lookup yields CDR1 SQVTM and CDR2 ANQGSEA. Here the CDR3 reads CSVDRIGGGSEAFF. In DNA, the CDR3 is TGCAGCGTTGATCGTATAGGGGGGGGCTCTGAAGCTTTCTTT.

V usage is TRBV20-1 and J usage is TRBJ2-1, with unresolved D. The CDR3 is 17 residues long. Germline V gives CDR1 DFQATT, CDR2 SNEGSKA (reference sequence). The ends were cut back, 0 bases at V and 0 bases at J, with 15 bases in the middle. Here the CDR3 DNA reads TGCAGTGCTAGAGATTTTGGTCAGCAGAGCTCCTACAATGAGCAGTTCTTC. Encoded protein: CSARDFGQQSSYNEQFF.

This rearrangement joins TRBV5-4 to TRBJ1-1; 9 nucleotides align to TRBD1. Germline V CDR1 and CDR2: SGHNT, YYREEE (reference sequence). The junction had 9 bases not matched to a gene; V was cut back by 2 bases and J by 10 bases. The CDR3 is 14 amino acids. CDR3 protein: CASSFGAGDRVAFF. CDR3 in DNA: TGTGCCAGCAGCTTTGGTGCAGGGGACAGGGTAGCTTTCTTT.

The gene calls are TRBV29-1 and TRBJ2-2; 10 bases match TRBD2. Germline lookup yields CDR1 SQVTM and CDR2 ANQGSEA. Trimming removed 6 bases from V and 0 bases from J; junction bases left unmatched: 4. The length of the CDR3 is 15 residues. Here the CDR3 DNA reads TGCAGCGTCATAGCGGGGGGAACGAACACCGGGGAGCTGTTTTTT. As protein: CSVIAGGTNTGELFF.

The chain has TRBV9 and TRBJ2-3; 10 nucleotides agree with TRBD2. V trimming: 3 bases; J trimming: 2 bases; junction bases outside the gene matches: 9. The germline gives CDR1 SGDLS, CDR2 YYNGEE. The CDR3 extends over 17 amino acids. The CDR3, as DNA: TGTGCCAGCAGCGATTCAATGAGCGGGGGGGCCACAGATACGCAGTATTTT. Translating gives CASSDSMSGGATDTQYF.

As concerns this clonotype: Mismatch with germline at one junction end may stem from a read error. The rearrangement uses TRBV15 and TRBJ2-7, with 8 bases matching TRBD1. The CDR3 has 11 amino acids. Germline V lookup: CDR1 LNHNV, CDR2 YYDKDF (reference sequence). In nucleotides, the CDR3 is TGTGCCACCAGCAGGGGACAGGCCGCTTCCTTC. This gives the protein CATSRGQAASF.

This clonotype was recorded once. The chain joins TRBV10-3 to TRBJ1-1; 7 bases are a match to TRBD1. This CDR3 region has 15 residues. V trimming: 6 bases; J trimming: 6 bases; junction bases outside the gene matches: 13. Per the germline V gene, CDR1 is ENHRY and CDR2 is SYGVKD. The CDR3 sequence is CAISRSDRVGPEAFF. The CDR3 region has the DNA TGTGCCATCAGCCGATCAGACAGGGTTGGTCCTGAAGCTTTCTTT.

This clonotype was seen a single time. The chain is built from TRBV5-4 and TRBJ2-7; 9 bases map to TRBD1. The CDR3 covers 15 residues. The germline CDR1 and CDR2 sequences are SGHNT and YYREEE (reference sequence). The trim removed 2 bases at V and 5 bases at J, leaving 8 bases unmatched. CDR3 amino acids: CASSLQDRGDHEQYF. Written as DNA, the CDR3 is TGTGCCAGCAGCTTACAGGACAGGGGAGACCACGAGCAGTACTTC.

The V gene is TRBV5-1, the J gene TRBJ2-7; the D gene is possibly TRBD1 (6 bases). V was pared by 4 bases and J by 3 bases, with 11 bases between. Germline-derived CDR1 and CDR2 are SGHRS and YFSETQ. This CDR3 spans 13 amino acids. CDR3 nucleotides: TGCGCCAGCAGCCAAGGACAGAACTACGAGCAGTACTTC. It specifies CASSQGQNYEQYF.

The CDR3 coding sequence is TGTGCCAGCAGCACCCCGGACGGGGCCGGGTCACCCCTCCACTTT. Protein sequence: CASSTPDGAGSPLHF. The chain uses TRBV7-9 and TRBJ1-6; tentatively, D is TRBD1 (5 bases). Germline V CDR1 and CDR2: SEHNR, FQNEAQ (reference sequence). V lost 5 bases to trimming and J lost 10 bases, with 18 bases between them. CDR3 length: 15 amino acids.

V and J are TRBV7-8 and TRBJ2-7; D possibly uses TRBD1 or TRBD2 (6 bases each). The CDR3 consists of 16 residues. With 3 bases removed from V and 6 bases from J, the gap between germline ends came to 21 bases. CDR1 and CDR2 from the germline V gene are SGHVS and FQNEAQ. CDR3 amino acids: CASSFGEVGASGEQYF. CDR3 nucleotide sequence: TGTGCCAGCAGCTTCGGGGAGGTGGGGGCGTCTGGCGAGCAGTACTTC.

This clonotype occurred once. This rearrangement joins TRBV3-1 to TRBJ2-2; D gene unclear. Per germline, CDR1 LGHDT and CDR2 YNNKEL (reference sequence). CDR3 length: 11 residues. The V and J ends lost 10 bases and 3 bases respectively, with 6 bases between them. CDR3 protein: CATTDTGELFF. CDR3 in DNA: TGTGCCACCACAGACACCGGGGAGCTGTTTTTT. The whole variable domain, remainder taken from reference TRBV3-1 and TRBJ2-2, is DTAVSQTPKYLVTQMGNDKSIKCEQNLGHDTMYWYKQDSKKFLKIMFSYNNKELIINETVPNRFSPKSPDKAHLNLHINSLELGDSAVYFCATTDTGELFFGEGSRLTVL.

This clonotype was recorded once. CDR3: CASSLVGSVANTEAFF. CDR3 nucleotide sequence: TGTGCCAGCAGCTTAGTGGGGTCCGTTGCGAACACTGAAGCTTTCTTT. This chain joins TRBV7-9 and TRBJ1-1; D not resolved. The V end was cut by 1 base, the J end by 1 base, with 13 bases between. Germline V gene lookup returns CDR1 SEHNR and CDR2 FQNEAQ (reference sequence). The CDR3 totals 16 residues.

The chain has TRBV12-3 or TRBV12-4 and TRBJ1-2; maybe TRBD1 (5 bases). The CDR3 has 15 amino acids. Between the trimmed V and J ends, which lost 5 bases and 2 bases, there was a span of 15 bases. CDR3 residues: CASSENGGRNYGYTF. The CDR3 region has the DNA TGTGCCAGCAGTGAGAACGGGGGTAGGAACTATGGCTACACCTTC.

The count of this clonotype is one. The J gene is TRBJ2-7, the V gene TRBV12-3 or TRBV12-4; tentatively, D is TRBD2 (5 bases). V gave up 8 bases and J gave up 1 base, with 9 bases separating them. The CDR3 totals 12 residues. CDR3 protein: CASAPGSYEQYF. CDR3 sequence (DNA): TGTGCCAGCGCCCCGGGGTCCTACGAGCAGTACTTC.

The sample holds one count of this clonotype. This sequence joins TRBV30 and TRBJ2-7, with D possibly called TRBD1 or TRBD2 (5 bases each). Germline CDR1 GTSNPN, CDR2 SVGIG (reference sequence). V dropped 5 bases and J dropped 6 bases, with 11 bases sitting between them. The CDR3 contains 11 residues. CDR3 region: CAWRMGPEQYF. In DNA, the CDR3 is TGTGCCTGGCGCATGGGACCCGAGCAGTACTTC.

The gene calls are TRBV30 and TRBJ2-7; D unresolved. The ends were cut back, 4 bases at V and 4 bases at J, with 20 bases in the middle. The germline V gene has CDR1 GTSNPN and CDR2 SVGIG (reference sequence). This CDR3 contains 15 residues. CDR3 region: CAWKHLTMPNYEQYF. Here the CDR3 DNA reads TGTGCCTGGAAACACTTAACTATGCCAAATTACGAGCAGTACTTC.

This chain joins TRBV4-3 and TRBJ2-7, with 8 positions matching TRBD2. V was pared by 0 bases and J by 3 bases, with 4 bases of the junction left unmatched. Germline CDR1 is LGHNA and CDR2 is YSLEER. The CDR3 totals 15 residues. The chain's CDR3 is CASSQDRGGYYEQYF. As DNA, the CDR3 is TGCGCCAGCAGCCAAGACCGGGGGGGATACTACGAGCAGTACTTC.